This TCR beta chain was profiled in a study of identical twins. Whole-study results and caveats: Memory repertoires showed no such pattern, whereas abundant cord blood beta clonotypes carried fewer insertions. Out-of-frame alpha sequences common to twins exhibited a surplus of low generation probability. Cross-sectional statistics underpinned the conclusions; the same donors were not followed. Excess sharing between twins was weaker in beta out-of-frame sequences.

In its sample, this clonotype was seen many times. Antigen unknown. TCRdb independently ran MiXCR on the 5' RACE reads; one entry per CDR3 protein. The sample includes fewer than 250,000 distinct CDR3 sequences, around 8% of them seen just once. Germline V lookup: CDR1 DFQATT, CDR2 SNEGSKA (reference sequence). The CDR3 runs to 16 residues. J was trimmed by 2 bases and V by 5 bases; bases with no gene match: 11. This sample also belongs to another study, concerning yellow fever vaccine responses in identical twins.

The specimen was memory (CD45RO+) T cells sorted from blood. The origin of this receptor is a woman under 30 in good health. The rearrangement uses TRBV20-1 and TRBJ1-5; 8 bases are shared with TRBD1. The CDR3 loop reads CSALLGDRKGNQPQHF. The CDR3, as DNA: TGCAGTGCTCTCCTAGGGGACAGGAAGGGCAATCAGCCCCAGCATTTT.